These T cell receptor beta chains were read from a single sample in a study of cytomegalovirus exposure and HLA in healthy donors. Produced via immunoSEQ multiplex PCR; TCRdb's table is partial and in-frame only. The sample holds approximately 140,000 clones; over 65% are singletons and the top ten take approximately 2.3%. The specimen sequenced was PBMCs. The receptors originated from a male donor in good health and CMV-seronegative. The CDR3 runs from the conserved cysteine through the conserved F or W.

J gene: TRBJ2-3
V gene: TRBV5-1
CDR3 length: 17
CDR3 protein: CASSLGASGGTLDTQYF

J gene: TRBJ2-3
V gene: TRBV7-2
CDR3 length: 16
CDR3 protein: CASSLGTGLSTDTQYF

J gene: TRBJ2-5
V gene: TRBV19
CDR3 length: 13
CDR3 protein: CASSTGQGETQYF

J gene: TRBJ1-1
V gene: TRBV28
CDR3 length: 13
CDR3 protein: CASRHSMNTEAFF

J gene: TRBJ2-1
V gene: TRBV7-6
CDR3 length: 19
CDR3 protein: CASSLAARLLAGYYNEQFF

J gene: TRBJ1-1
V gene: TRBV19
CDR3 length: 13
CDR3 protein: CASSERGGTEAFF

J gene: TRBJ2-7
V gene: TRBV7-8
CDR3 length: 15
CDR3 protein: CASSLSYSGAYEQYF

J gene: TRBJ2-2
V gene: TRBV9
CDR3 length: 16
CDR3 protein: CASSLRGLATTGELFF

J gene: TRBJ1-2
V gene: TRBV27
CDR3 length: 17
CDR3 protein: CASSLRTGGAKNYGYTF

J gene: TRBJ1-4
V gene: TRBV15
CDR3 length: 16
CDR3 protein: CATSLNRGGGNEKLFF

J gene: TRBJ1-1
V gene: TRBV13
CDR3 length: 13
CDR3 protein: CASSAGQGPEAFF

J gene: TRBJ1-1
V gene: TRBV14
CDR3 length: 14
CDR3 protein: CASSQVSDWNEAFF

J gene: TRBJ2-1
V gene: TRBV4-1
CDR3 length: 13
CDR3 protein: CASSQPSGTRQFF

J gene: TRBJ1-6
V gene: TRBV30
CDR3 length: 14
CDR3 protein: CAWSVTTGDSPLHF

J gene: TRBJ2-7
V gene: TRBV6-5
CDR3 length: 14
CDR3 protein: CASSYSEGVYEQYF

J gene: TRBJ2-5
V gene: TRBV4-3
CDR3 length: 15
CDR3 protein: CASSQARGLMETQYF

J gene: TRBJ2-7
V gene: TRBV30
CDR3 length: 14
CDR3 protein: CAFTSGSLSYEQYF

J gene: TRBJ2-7
V gene: TRBV7-9
CDR3 length: 15
CDR3 protein: CASSLDSNQRGEQYF

J gene: TRBJ2-7
V gene: TRBV27
CDR3 length: 15
CDR3 protein: CASSFEPGQGYEQYF

J gene: TRBJ1-6
V gene: TRBV4-3
CDR3 length: 18
CDR3 protein: CASSPMLTGQGANSPLHF

J gene: TRBJ2-1
V gene: TRBV5-5
CDR3 length: 12
CDR3 protein: CASSFSYNEQFF

J gene: TRBJ1-6
V gene: TRBV30
CDR3 length: 15
CDR3 protein: CAWSVRGLGNSPLHF

J gene: TRBJ2-2
V gene: TRBV4-3
CDR3 length: 15
CDR3 protein: CASSQAGVVSGELFF

J gene: TRBJ1-2
V gene: TRBV28
CDR3 length: 17
CDR3 protein: CASRPGTGGRANYGYTF

J gene: TRBJ2-7
V gene: TRBV9
CDR3 length: 15
CDR3 protein: CASSVQGQLGNEQYF

J gene: TRBJ2-5
V gene: TRBV6-8
CDR3 length: 15
CDR3 protein: CASSDPDCDQETQYF

J gene: TRBJ1-6
V gene: TRBV4-3
CDR3 length: 16
CDR3 protein: CASSQEQGGYNSPLHF